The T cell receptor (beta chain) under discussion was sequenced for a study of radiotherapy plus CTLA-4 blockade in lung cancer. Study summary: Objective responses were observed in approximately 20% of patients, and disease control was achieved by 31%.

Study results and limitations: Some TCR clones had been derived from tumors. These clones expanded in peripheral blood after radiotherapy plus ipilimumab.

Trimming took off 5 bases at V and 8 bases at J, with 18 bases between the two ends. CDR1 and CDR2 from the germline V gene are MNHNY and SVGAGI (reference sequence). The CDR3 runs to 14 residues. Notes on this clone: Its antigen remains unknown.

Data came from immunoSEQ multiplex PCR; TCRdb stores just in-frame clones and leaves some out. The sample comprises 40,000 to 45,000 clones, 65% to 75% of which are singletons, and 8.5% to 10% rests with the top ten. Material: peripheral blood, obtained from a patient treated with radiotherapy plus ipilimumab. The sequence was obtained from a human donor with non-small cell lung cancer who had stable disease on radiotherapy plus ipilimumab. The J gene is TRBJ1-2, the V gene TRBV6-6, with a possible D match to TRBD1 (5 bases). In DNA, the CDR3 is TGTGCCAGCAGTAACGGGGGGTACACCGGCGGCTACACCTTC. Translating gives CASSNGGYTGGYTF.